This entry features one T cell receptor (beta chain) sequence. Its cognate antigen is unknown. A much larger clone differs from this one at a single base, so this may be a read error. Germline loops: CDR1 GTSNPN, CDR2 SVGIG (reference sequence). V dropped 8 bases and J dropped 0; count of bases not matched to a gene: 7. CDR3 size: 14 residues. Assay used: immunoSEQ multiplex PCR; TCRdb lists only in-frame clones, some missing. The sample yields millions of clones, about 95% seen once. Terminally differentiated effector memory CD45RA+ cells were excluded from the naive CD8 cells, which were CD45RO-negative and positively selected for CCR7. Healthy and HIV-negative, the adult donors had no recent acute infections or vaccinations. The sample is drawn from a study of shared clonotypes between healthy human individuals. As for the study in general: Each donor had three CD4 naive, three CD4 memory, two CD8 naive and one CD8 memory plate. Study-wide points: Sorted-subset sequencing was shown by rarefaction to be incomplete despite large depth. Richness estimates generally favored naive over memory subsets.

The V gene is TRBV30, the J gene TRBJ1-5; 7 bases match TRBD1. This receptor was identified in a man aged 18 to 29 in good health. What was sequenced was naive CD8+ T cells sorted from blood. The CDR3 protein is CAGGTENSNQPQHF. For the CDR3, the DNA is TGTGCCGGGGGGACAGAAAATAGCAATCAGCCCCAGCATTTT.